The rows below give T cell receptor beta chains drawn from one sample of a study of OX40 agonist ivuxolimab in advanced cancers. Clones were read by immunoSEQ multiplex PCR, and TCRdb kept only the in-frame ones, dropping some. The sample lists 86,000 or so clones; roughly 92% were seen once. Sample: CD4+ or CD8+ T cells sorted from blood, taken in a trial of the OX40 agonist ivuxolimab. These receptors originate from an adult with an advanced solid tumor such as melanoma, head and neck, liver or kidney cancer. The conserved cysteine and the conserved F or W are not part of the CDR3 here. Fields, in order: V gene, clone size, CDR3 length, D gene, J gene, CDR3 protein. D genes are given only for firm matches. Not all rows give a size; the values are once, few, many and, for expanded clones, a class.

v_gene: TRBV4-1
abundance: once
len: 12
d_gene: .
j_gene: TRBJ2-3
CDR3aa: ASSQPDATDTQY

v_gene: TRBV27
abundance: .
len: 12
d_gene: TRBD1
j_gene: TRBJ2-1
CDR3aa: ASSWGQGYNEQF

v_gene: TRBV5-5
abundance: .
len: 16
d_gene: TRBD2
j_gene: TRBJ2-2
CDR3aa: ASSPRLAGGPRTGELF

v_gene: TRBV5-8
abundance: .
len: 11
d_gene: .
j_gene: TRBJ2-7
CDR3aa: ANRGRGAYEQY

v_gene: TRBV21-1
abundance: .
len: 14
d_gene: .
j_gene: TRBJ2-2
CDR3aa: ASSKKKAVKAGELF

v_gene: TRBV5-4
abundance: .
len: 10
d_gene: .
j_gene: TRBJ2-1
CDR3aa: ASSFFPNEQF

v_gene: TRBV19
abundance: .
len: 12
d_gene: .
j_gene: TRBJ1-2
CDR3aa: ASSVSFEGYGYT

v_gene: TRBV30
abundance: .
len: 10
d_gene: .
j_gene: TRBJ2-1
CDR3aa: AWSPRHNEQF

v_gene: TRBV28
abundance: .
len: 10
d_gene: TRBD1
j_gene: TRBJ2-7
CDR3aa: ASLKDRTEQY

v_gene: TRBV5-5
abundance: .
len: 12
d_gene: TRBD1
j_gene: TRBJ1-1
CDR3aa: ASSLVGQGDGAF

v_gene: TRBV5-1
abundance: once
len: 13
d_gene: .
j_gene: TRBJ1-5
CDR3aa: ASSLVPGVNQPQH

v_gene: TRBV6-5
abundance: .
len: 13
d_gene: .
j_gene: TRBJ1-2
CDR3aa: ASSYTAGGGSGYT